This is a list of T cell receptor beta chains from one sample in a study of blood T cell repertoires in COVID-19. Repertoires were generated with immunoSEQ multiplex PCR, while TCRdb's copy carries only in-frame clones and drops some. Among more than 45,000 clones listed, around 83% were seen once. The sample taken for sequencing was peripheral blood. The receptors stem from a human donor in a cohort sampled during active COVID-19. Each CDR3 is given with its conserved first and last residue.

>TRBV15|TRBJ1-4
CATSRDRGTNEKLFF
>TRBV19|TRBJ2-1
CASSDSFSYNEQFF
>TRBV28|TRBJ1-2
CASSSADSPNYGYTF
>TRBV19|TRBJ2-7
CASSKGRLGAEQYF
>TRBV5-1|TRBJ1-2
CASSPTGGTAPIYTF
>TRBV14|TRBJ2-1
CASSQETGRTYNEQFF
>TRBV5-6|TRBJ2-7
CASSLSYGNEQYF
>TRBV29-1|TRBJ1-4
CSVGGPGGEKLFF
>TRBV12-5|TRBJ1-2
CASGAPGTGRLGYTF
>TRBV11-2|TRBJ2-1
CASSSTPGLAPSYNEQFF
>TRBV6-1|TRBJ2-1
CASSEALAGAYNEQFF
>TRBV19|TRBJ1-2
CASSPQDQGSGYTF
>TRBV4-1|TRBJ2-1
CASSQPFPRLAGAYEQFF
>TRBV5-1|TRBJ2-5
CASSLGPGGETQYF
>TRBV30|TRBJ1-2
CAWERQGGYGYTF
>TRBV11-3|TRBJ2-7
CASSAGSYEQYF
>TRBV9|TRBJ1-2
CASSPSPGTGGSRYGYTF
>TRBV5-1|TRBJ2-2
CASSLLAQGASTGELFF
>TRBV24-1|TRBJ2-3
CATSVGQGVYTQYF
>TRBV12-5|TRBJ2-1
CASGLWPLEGGEQFF
>TRBV7-2|TRBJ1-1
CASSSRDTFFF
>TRBV15|TRBJ1-1
CATSSRDRGANTEAFF
>TRBV28|TRBJ1-3
CASSSGLNSGNTIYF
>TRBV19|TRBJ1-5
CASSIQGANQPQHF
>TRBV11-2|TRBJ1-1
CASSSQKNTEAFF
>TRBV11-2|TRBJ2-2
CASSLALWGENTGELFF
>TRBV5-1|TRBJ2-4
CASSSTRQGLAKNIQYF
>TRBV11-2|TRBJ2-7
CASSLMAGQYF
>TRBV2|TRBJ2-5
CASSRAVAGRETQYF
>TRBV27|TRBJ1-5
CASGLGQGSNQPQHF
>TRBV7-8|TRBJ1-6
CASSSETGGDSPLHF
>TRBV7-9|TRBJ2-6
CASSLPGQVSGANVLTF
>TRBV5-4|TRBJ1-2
CASSLGGSSGQGASGYTF